The rows below give T cell receptor beta chains drawn from one sample of a study of CD8 T cells in Susac syndrome. One entry per CDR3 protein, called by TCRdb with MiXCR from the immunoSEQ multiplex PCR reads. The data contain 170,000 or so distinct CDR3 sequences, around 94% of them singletons. The sequenced sample was CD4+ T cells from PBMCs. These receptors came from a human donor with Susac syndrome. Each CDR3 is given with its conserved first and last residue. A D gene is named only where the DNA matches it firmly. The size of a clone is reported for some rows only, either as once, few or many, or as a class for expanded clones.

TRBV5-4	TRBJ2-5	-	-	CASSQYQETQYF	TGTGCCAGCAGCCAGTACCAAGAGACCCAGTACTTC
TRBV5-4	TRBJ2-1	-	-	CASSLGDGKAYNEQFF	TGTGCCAGCAGCTTGGGTGACGGGAAGGCCTACAATGAGCAGTTCTTC
TRBV5-6	TRBJ2-7	-	-	CASSAPDGTSGTYEQYF	TGTGCCAGCAGCGCCCCGGACGGCACATCGGGGACCTACGAGCAGTACTTC
TRBV12-5	TRBJ1-1	once	TRBD1	CASGTQTGPNTEAFF	TGTGCTAGTGGTACACAGACAGGGCCCAACACTGAAGCTTTCTTT
TRBV30	TRBJ2-3	-	-	CAWSENTRDTQYF	TGTGCCTGGAGTGAAAATACAAGGGATACGCAGTATTTT
TRBV28	TRBJ1-2	-	TRBD1	CASRVTTGGTGYGYTF	TGTGCCAGCAGGGTAACCACAGGGGGAACAGGGTATGGCTACACCTTC
TRBV20-1	TRBJ2-7	-	-	CSASGPLTYEQYF	TGCAGTGCTAGTGGGCCGCTGACCTACGAGCAGTACTTC
TRBV20-1	TRBJ2-1	-	TRBD1	CSEAGGGYNEQFF	TGCAGTGAAGCAGGGGGCGGATACAATGAGCAGTTCTTC
TRBV6-4	TRBJ2-6	-	-	CASSAQGGANVLTF	TGTGCCAGCAGTGCCCAAGGCGGGGCCAACGTCCTGACTTTC
TRBV12-3/TRBV12-4	TRBJ2-1	-	TRBD1	CASSGQERFF	TGTGCCAGCAGTGGACAGGAAAGGTTCTTC
TRBV15	TRBJ2-1	-	-	CATRERASSWGEQFF	TGTGCCACCAGAGAAAGGGCCAGTTCCTGGGGGGAGCAGTTCTTC
TRBV9	TRBJ1-5	-	-	CASSASGGQPQHF	TGTGCCAGCAGCGCCTCAGGAGGCCAGCCCCAGCATTTT
TRBV2	TRBJ1-1	-	-	CASSEVVGRRAFF	TGTGCCAGCAGTGAAGTGGTAGGAAGACGGGCTTTCTTT
TRBV7-2	TRBJ2-7	-	TRBD1	CASSLDTGGFYEQYF	TGTGCCAGCAGCTTAGATACAGGGGGCTTCTACGAGCAGTACTTC
TRBV29-1	TRBJ1-2	-	-	CSVEDRDGLSGYTF	TGCAGCGTTGAAGATCGGGACGGCCTGAGTGGCTACACCTTC